A single sample is the source of the 6 T cell receptor beta chains below, sequenced in a study of T-cell reconstitution after alpha-beta-depleted transplantation in children. Molecular barcoding with unique molecular identifiers was used for the TCRbeta library. In TCRdb, the PCR reads were re-called with MiXCR into one record per CDR3 protein. The repertoire has 230,000 or so distinct CDR3 sequences, 9.5% to 15% of them found once; the top ten carry roughly 2.6%. The sequencing here drew on PBMCs from the stem cell graft donor, taken from the stem cell graft. The source is a human donor who donated a stem cell graft to a child with acute lymphoblastic leukemia.

This clonotype was counted ten times or more. The V gene is TRBV9, the J gene TRBJ2-7; D is possibly TRBD2 (5 bases). CDR3 length: 12 residues. Germline-derived CDR1 and CDR2 are SGDLS and YYNGEE. Trimming pared 4 bases from V and 6 bases from J, leaving 11 bases between. The CDR3 bases are TGTGCCAGCAGCCCACGCGAGGGCGAGCAGTACTTC. Translation gives CASSPREGEQYF.

This chain uses TRBV9 with TRBJ1-3; TRBD1 might be the D (6 bases). With 2 bases removed from V and 2 bases from J, the gap between germline ends came to 11 bases. The CDR3 runs to 15 residues. Germline lookup yields CDR1 SGDLS and CDR2 YYNGEE. CDR3 protein: CASSVGGGTGNTIYF. The DNA for the CDR3 is TGTGCCAGCAGCGTCGGGGGGGGCACTGGAAACACCATATATTTT.

This clonotype has at least ten counts. The chain is built from TRBV12-3 or TRBV12-4 and TRBJ2-2; D gene unclear. The CDR3 totals 14 residues. V lost 3 bases and J lost 1, with 6 bases in between. DNA for the CDR3: TGTGCCAGCAGTTTGTGGAGGAACACCGGGGAGCTGTTTTTT. Residues: CASSLWRNTGELFF.

This clonotype appeared many times. The V and J genes are TRBV6-5 and TRBJ1-1, with D maybe TRBD1 (6 bases). The germline CDR1 and CDR2 sequences are MNHEY and SVGAGI. The CDR3 runs 15 residues. V was cut by 0 bases and J by 7 bases, with 15 bases left in between. As DNA, the CDR3 is TGTGCCAGCAGTTACTCATCGCGGGGGGCCGGTGAAGCTTTCTTT. It yields the protein CASSYSSRGAGEAFF.

This clonotype has at least ten counts. V usage is TRBV20-1 and J usage is TRBJ2-7, with 9 nucleotides matching TRBD2. J lost 2 bases, V lost 6 bases, and 5 bases had no gene match. Germline assignment: CDR1 DFQATT and CDR2 SNEGSKA (reference sequence). This CDR3 comprises 13 residues. The CDR3 loop reads CSAGASGTYEQYF. CDR3 in DNA: TGCAGTGCAGGGGCTAGCGGGACCTACGAGCAGTACTTC.

The sample holds many counts of this clonotype. V usage is TRBV6-1 and J usage is TRBJ2-5; tentatively, D is TRBD2 (5 bases). Germline CDR1 reads MNHNS; CDR2 reads SASEGT. The CDR3 length is 13 residues. Trimming pared 10 bases from V and 4 bases from J, leaving 16 bases between. The CDR3 spells CAIKRERSETQYF. The CDR3 DNA reads TGTGCCATTAAGAGGGAAAGGTCAGAGACCCAGTACTTC.